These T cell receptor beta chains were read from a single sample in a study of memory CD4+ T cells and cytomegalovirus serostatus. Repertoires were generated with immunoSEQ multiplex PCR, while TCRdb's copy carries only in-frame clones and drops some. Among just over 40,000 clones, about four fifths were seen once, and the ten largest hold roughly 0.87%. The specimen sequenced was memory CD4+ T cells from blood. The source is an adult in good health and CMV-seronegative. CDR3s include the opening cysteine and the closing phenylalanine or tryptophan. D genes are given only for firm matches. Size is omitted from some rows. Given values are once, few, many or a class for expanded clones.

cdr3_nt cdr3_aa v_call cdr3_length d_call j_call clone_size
TGCGCCAGCAGCCAAGATTCTCCGAGGGGGCTCCATCAGCCCCAGCATTTT CASSQDSPRGLHQPQHF TRBV4-3 17 TRBD1 TRBJ1-5 .
TGTGCCAGCAGCTTCCGGGGGCCAGGGGAGACCCAGTACTTC CASSFRGPGETQYF TRBV7-3 14 . TRBJ2-5 .
TGTGCCAGCACTGATATTGGGCTAGCGGGACACAATGAGCAGTTCTTC CASTDIGLAGHNEQFF TRBV19 16 TRBD2 TRBJ2-1 .
TGTGCCAGCAGTTTAAGCAGACCGGGGGGGTATGAGCAGTTCTTC CASSLSRPGGYEQFF TRBV28 15 TRBD2 TRBJ2-1 .
TGTGCCAGCAGTGTGGACAGGGGGCTTCGGGTCTATGGCTACACCTTC CASSVDRGLRVYGYTF TRBV6-1 16 TRBD1 TRBJ1-2 .
TGCGCCAGCAGCTTTGTCCCTAGCGGGGGGGCAGATACGCAGTATTTT CASSFVPSGGADTQYF TRBV5-1 16 TRBD2 TRBJ2-3 .
TGTGCCAGCAGCTTGCAACAGGGGAATCGCTACGAGCAGTACTTC CASSLQQGNRYEQYF TRBV7-2 15 TRBD1 TRBJ2-7 few
TGTGCCAGTAGTATAGTAAACAGGGGCACTGAAGCTTTCTTT CASSIVNRGTEAFF TRBV19 14 TRBD1 TRBJ1-1 .
TGCGCCAGCAGCCTTCAGGACAGGGTAAATGAAAAACTGTTTTTT CASSLQDRVNEKLFF TRBV5-1 15 TRBD1 TRBJ1-4 .
TGTGCCATCGGGTGGGGCAGCAGCACAGATACGCAGTATTTT CAIGWGSSTDTQYF TRBV19 14 . TRBJ2-3 .
TGCGCCAGCAGCCAAGATCGGGACAGGGGCTACACCTTC CASSQDRDRGYTF TRBV4-3 13 TRBD1 TRBJ1-2 .
TGTGCCAGCAGGGCCCGGGGGGCGGTCACTGAAGCTTTCTTT CASRARGAVTEAFF TRBV6-5 14 . TRBJ1-1 .
TGTGCCAGCTCACCACAGCTGATTTCCAGCTTTTCCAGCTCTGGAAACACCATATATTTT CASSPQLISSFSSSGNTIYF TRBV18 20 . TRBJ1-3 .
TGTGCCAGTAGTATAGAGCGGGGGGGATCCTACGAGCAGTACTTC CASSIERGGSYEQYF TRBV19 15 TRBD2 TRBJ2-7 .
TGTGCCAGCAGTTGGACAGGGGGTGTACAGCCCCAGCATTTT CASSWTGGVQPQHF TRBV6-1 14 TRBD1 TRBJ1-5 .
TGTGCCAGCAGCTTAGATCGGTACACTGAAGCTTTCTTT CASSLDRYTEAFF TRBV7-6 13 . TRBJ1-1 once
TGTGCCAGCAGCTTAGGGAGGGGGCTAACGAACACCGGGGAGCTGTTTTTT CASSLGRGLTNTGELFF TRBV11-2 17 . TRBJ2-2 few